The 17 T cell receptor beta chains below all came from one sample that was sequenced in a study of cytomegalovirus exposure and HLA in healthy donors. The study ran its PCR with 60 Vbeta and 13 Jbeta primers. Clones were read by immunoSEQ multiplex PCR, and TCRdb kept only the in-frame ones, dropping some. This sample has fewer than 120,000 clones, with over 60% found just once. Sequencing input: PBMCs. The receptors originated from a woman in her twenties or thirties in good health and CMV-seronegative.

CDR3 coding DNA: TGCGCCAGCACTCCCCTGGGCGGGGTGGGCGAGCAGTACTTC. Translating gives CASTPLGGVGEQYF. The chain carries TRBV10-1 and TRBJ2-7; a possible D gene is TRBD2 (6 bases). This CDR3 contains 14 residues. Looked up from germline, CDR1 is WNHNN and CDR2 is SYGVQD (reference sequence). The germline V and J ends were trimmed by 7 bases and 6 bases, with 19 bases remaining between them.

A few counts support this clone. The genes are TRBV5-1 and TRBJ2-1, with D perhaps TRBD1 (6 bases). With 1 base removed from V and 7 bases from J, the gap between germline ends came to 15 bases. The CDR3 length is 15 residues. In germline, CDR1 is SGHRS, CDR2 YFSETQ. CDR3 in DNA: TGCGCCAGCAGCTTGAACGGACAGACGCTTAATGAGCAGTTCTTC. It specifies CASSLNGQTLNEQFF.

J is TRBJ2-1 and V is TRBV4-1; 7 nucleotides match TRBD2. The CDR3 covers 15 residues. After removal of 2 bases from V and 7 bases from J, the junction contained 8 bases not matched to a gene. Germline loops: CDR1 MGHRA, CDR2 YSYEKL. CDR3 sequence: CASSQFHLAVNEQFF. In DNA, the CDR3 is TGCGCCAGCAGCCAATTCCACCTAGCGGTTAATGAGCAGTTCTTC.

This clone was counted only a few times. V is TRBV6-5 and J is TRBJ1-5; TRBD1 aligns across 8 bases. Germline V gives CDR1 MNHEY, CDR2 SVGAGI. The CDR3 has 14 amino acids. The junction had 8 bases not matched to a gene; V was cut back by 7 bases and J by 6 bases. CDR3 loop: CASTPYRGSQPQHF. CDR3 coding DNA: TGTGCCAGCACCCCCTACAGGGGGAGTCAGCCCCAGCATTTT.

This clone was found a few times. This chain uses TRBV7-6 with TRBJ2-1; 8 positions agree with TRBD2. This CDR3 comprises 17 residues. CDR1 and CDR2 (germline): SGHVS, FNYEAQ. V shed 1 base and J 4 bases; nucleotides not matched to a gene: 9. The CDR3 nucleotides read TGTGCCAGCAGCTTAGATCACCCGGGAGGGTCTTACAATGAGCAGTTCTTC. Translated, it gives CASSLDHPGGSYNEQFF.

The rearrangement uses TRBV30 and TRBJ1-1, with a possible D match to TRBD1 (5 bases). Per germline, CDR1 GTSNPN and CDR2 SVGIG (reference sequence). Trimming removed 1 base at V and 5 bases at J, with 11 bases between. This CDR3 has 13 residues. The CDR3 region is CAWSAVRGTEAFF. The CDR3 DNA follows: TGTGCCTGGAGTGCCGTTAGGGGAACTGAAGCTTTCTTT.

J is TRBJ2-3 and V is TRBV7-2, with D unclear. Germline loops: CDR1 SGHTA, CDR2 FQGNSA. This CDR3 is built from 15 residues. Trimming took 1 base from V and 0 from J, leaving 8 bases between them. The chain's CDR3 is CASSLVQHSTDTQYF. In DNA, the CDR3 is TGTGCCAGCAGCTTAGTACAGCATAGCACAGATACGCAGTATTTT.

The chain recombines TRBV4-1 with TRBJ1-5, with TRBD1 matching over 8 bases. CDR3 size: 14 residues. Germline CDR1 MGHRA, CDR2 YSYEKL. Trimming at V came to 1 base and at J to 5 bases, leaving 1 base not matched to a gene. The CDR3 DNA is TGCGCCAGCAGCCAAGGACAGGGGTATCAGCCCCAGCATTTT. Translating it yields CASSQGQGYQPQHF.

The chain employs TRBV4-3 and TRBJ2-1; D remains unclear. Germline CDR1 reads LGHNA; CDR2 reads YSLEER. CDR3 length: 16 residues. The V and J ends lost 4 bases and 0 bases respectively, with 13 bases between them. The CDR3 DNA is TGCGCCAGCAGCCCCTCGGAGAGTATCTCCTACAATGAGCAGTTCTTC. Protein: CASSPSESISYNEQFF.

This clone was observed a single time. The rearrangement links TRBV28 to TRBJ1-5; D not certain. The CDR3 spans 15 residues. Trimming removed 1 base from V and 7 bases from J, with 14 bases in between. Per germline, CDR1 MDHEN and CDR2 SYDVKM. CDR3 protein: CASSLLLDGRQPQHF. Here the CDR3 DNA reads TGTGCCAGCAGTTTATTGTTAGATGGTCGCCAGCCCCAGCATTTT.

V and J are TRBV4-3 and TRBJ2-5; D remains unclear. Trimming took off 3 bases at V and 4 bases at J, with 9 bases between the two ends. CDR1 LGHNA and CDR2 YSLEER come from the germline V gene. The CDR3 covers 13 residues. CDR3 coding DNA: TGCGCCAGCAGCCAGAGACGCGGAGAGACCCAGTACTTC. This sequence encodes CASSQRRGETQYF.

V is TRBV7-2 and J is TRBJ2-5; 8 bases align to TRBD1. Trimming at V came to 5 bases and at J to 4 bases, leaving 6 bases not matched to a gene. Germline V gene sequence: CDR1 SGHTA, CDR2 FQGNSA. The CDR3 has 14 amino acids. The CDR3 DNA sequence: TGTGCCAGCAGCGACAGACAGGGGAGAGAGACCCAGTACTTC. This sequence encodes CASSDRQGRETQYF.

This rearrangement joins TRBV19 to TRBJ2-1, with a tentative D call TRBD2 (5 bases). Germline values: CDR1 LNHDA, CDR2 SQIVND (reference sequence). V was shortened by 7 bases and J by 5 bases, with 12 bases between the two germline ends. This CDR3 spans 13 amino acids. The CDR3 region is CASMGDTNNEQFF. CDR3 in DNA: TGTGCCAGTATGGGAGACACTAACAATGAGCAGTTCTTC.

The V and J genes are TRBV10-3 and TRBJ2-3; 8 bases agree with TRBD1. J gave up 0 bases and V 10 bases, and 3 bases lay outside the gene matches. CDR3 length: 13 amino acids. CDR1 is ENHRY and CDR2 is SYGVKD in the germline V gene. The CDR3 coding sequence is TGTGCCACAGGACAGGGTAGCACAGATACGCAGTATTTT. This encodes CATGQGSTDTQYF.

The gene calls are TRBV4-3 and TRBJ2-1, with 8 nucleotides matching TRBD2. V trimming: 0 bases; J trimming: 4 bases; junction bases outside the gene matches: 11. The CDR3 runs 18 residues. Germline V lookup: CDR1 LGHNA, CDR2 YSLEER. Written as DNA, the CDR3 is TGCGCCAGCAGCCAAGAATTCAGGACGGGAGGGGTGTACAATGAGCAGTTCTTC. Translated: CASSQEFRTGGVYNEQFF.

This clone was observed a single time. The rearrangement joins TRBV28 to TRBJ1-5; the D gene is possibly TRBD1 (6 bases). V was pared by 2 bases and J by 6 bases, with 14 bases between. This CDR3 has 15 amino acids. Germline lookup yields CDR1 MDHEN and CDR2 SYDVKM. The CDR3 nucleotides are TGTGCCAGCAGTTTACGTCCCAGGGGCACTCAGCCCCAGCATTTT. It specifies CASSLRPRGTQPQHF. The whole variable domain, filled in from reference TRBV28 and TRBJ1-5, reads DVKVTQSSRYLVKRTGEKVFLECVQDMDHENMFWYRQDPGLGLRLIYFSYDVKMKEKGDIPEGYSVSREKKERFSLILESASTNQTSMYLCASSLRPRGTQPQHFGDGTRLSIL.

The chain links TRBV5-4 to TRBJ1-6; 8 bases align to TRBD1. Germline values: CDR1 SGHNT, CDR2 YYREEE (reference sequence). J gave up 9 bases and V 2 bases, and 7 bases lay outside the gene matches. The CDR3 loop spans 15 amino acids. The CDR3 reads CASSLGQGQLSPLHF. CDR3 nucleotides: TGTGCCAGCAGCTTAGGACAGGGCCAGCTTTCACCCCTCCACTTT.